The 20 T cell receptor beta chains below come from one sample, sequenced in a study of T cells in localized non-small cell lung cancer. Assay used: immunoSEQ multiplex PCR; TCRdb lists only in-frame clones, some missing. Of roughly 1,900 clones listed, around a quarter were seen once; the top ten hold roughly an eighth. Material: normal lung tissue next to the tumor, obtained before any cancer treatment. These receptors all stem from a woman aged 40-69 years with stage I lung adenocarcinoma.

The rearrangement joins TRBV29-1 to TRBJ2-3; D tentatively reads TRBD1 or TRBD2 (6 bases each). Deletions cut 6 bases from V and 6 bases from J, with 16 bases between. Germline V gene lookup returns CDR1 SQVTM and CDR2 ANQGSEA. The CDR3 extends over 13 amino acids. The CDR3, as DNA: TGCAGCGTCATCCCGTTAGGGGGGGATACGCAGTATTTT. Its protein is CSVIPLGGDTQYF.

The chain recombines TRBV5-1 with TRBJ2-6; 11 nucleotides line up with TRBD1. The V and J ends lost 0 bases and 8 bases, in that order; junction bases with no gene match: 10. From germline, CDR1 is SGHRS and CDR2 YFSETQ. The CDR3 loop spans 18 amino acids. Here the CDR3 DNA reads TGCGCCAGCAGCTTGGGAGGGACAGGGGGACCCCTGACCAACGTCCTGACTTTC. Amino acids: CASSLGGTGGPLTNVLTF.

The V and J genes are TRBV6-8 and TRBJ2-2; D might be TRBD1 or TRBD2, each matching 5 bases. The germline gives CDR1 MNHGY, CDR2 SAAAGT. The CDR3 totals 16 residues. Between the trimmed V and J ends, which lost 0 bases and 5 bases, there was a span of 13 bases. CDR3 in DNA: TGTGCCAGCAGTTACTCGCCGGGGCGACGGACCGGGGAGCTGTTTTTT. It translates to CASSYSPGRRTGELFF.

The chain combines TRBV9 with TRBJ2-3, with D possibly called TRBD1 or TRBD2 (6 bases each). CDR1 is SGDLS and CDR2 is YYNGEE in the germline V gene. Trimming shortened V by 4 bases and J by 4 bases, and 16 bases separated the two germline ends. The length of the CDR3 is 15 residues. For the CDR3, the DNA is TGTGCCAGCAGCCCCGACCCGGGGGCGGCAGATACGCAGTATTTT. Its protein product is CASSPDPGAADTQYF.

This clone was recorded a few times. CDR3 loop: CASRTGTGGQPQHF. CDR3 DNA: TGTGCCAGCAGGACCGGGACAGGGGGACAGCCCCAGCATTTT. The chain employs TRBV9 and TRBJ1-5; 11 nucleotides match TRBD1. Unmatched junction bases numbered 5, after V lost 5 bases and J lost 7 bases. Germline V CDR1 and CDR2: SGDLS, YYNGEE. The CDR3 length is 14 residues.

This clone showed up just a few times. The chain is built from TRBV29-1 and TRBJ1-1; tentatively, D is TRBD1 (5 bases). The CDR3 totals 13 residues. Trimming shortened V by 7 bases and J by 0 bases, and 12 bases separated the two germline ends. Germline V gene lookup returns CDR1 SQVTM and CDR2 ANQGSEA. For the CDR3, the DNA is TGCAGCGGCCGAGGGGCGATGAACACTGAAGCTTTCTTT. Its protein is CSGRGAMNTEAFF.

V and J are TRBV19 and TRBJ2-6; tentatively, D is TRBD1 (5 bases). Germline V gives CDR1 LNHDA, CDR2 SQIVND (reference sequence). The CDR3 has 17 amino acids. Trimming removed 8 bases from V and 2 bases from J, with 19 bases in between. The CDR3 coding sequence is TGTGCCAGTGGACAAGCTCCCATTCTTCCTGGGGCCAACGTCCTGACTTTC. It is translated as CASGQAPILPGANVLTF.

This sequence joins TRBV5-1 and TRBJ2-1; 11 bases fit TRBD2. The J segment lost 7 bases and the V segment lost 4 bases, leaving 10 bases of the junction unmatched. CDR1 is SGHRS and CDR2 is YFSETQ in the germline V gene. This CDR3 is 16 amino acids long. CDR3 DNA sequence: TGCGCCAGCAGCGACAGGACTAGCGGGCAGGGAAATGAGCAGTTCTTC. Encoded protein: CASSDRTSGQGNEQFF. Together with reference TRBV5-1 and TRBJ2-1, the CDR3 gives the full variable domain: KAGVTQTPRYLIKTRGQQVTLSCSPISGHRSVSWYQQTPGQGLQFLFEYFSETQRNKGNFPGRFSGRQFSNSRSEMNVSTLELGDSALYLCASSDRTSGQGNEQFFGPGTRLTVL.

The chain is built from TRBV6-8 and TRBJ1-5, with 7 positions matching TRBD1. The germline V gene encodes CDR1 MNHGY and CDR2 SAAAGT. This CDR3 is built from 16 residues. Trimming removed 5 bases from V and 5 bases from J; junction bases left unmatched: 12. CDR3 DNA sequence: TGTGCCAGCAGTGACAACAGACAGGGTCGCGATCAGCCCCAGCATTTT. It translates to CASSDNRQGRDQPQHF.

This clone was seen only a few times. The CDR3: CASKPTFGANVLTF. The CDR3 region has the DNA TGTGCCAGCAAACCAACCTTCGGGGCCAACGTCCTGACTTTC. V and J are TRBV2 and TRBJ2-6; D is ambiguous. V lost 7 bases, J lost 4 bases, and 11 bases lay in between. The germline CDR1 and CDR2 sequences are SNHLY and FYNNEI. There are 14 residues in the CDR3.

The CDR3 protein is CASSPGSSGNTIYF. The CDR3 coding sequence is TGTGCCAGCAGCCCGGGGAGCTCTGGAAACACCATATATTTT. This chain connects TRBV6-8 to TRBJ1-3, with D unresolved. In germline, CDR1 is MNHGY, CDR2 SAAAGT. V was cut by 6 bases and J by 0 bases, with 9 bases left in between. The CDR3 runs 14 residues.

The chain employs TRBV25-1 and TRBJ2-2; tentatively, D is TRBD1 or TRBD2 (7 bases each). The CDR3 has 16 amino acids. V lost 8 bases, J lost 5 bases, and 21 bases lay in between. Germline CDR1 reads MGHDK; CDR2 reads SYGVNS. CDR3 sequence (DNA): TGTGCCAGCGCTCCGTCAGGGGGGGGCCCAACCGGGGAGCTGTTTTTT. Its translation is CASAPSGGGPTGELFF.

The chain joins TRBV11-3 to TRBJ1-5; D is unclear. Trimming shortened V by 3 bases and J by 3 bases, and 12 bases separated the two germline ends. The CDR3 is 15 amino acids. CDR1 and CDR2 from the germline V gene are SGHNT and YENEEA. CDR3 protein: CASSLGSVTNQPQHF. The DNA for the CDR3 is TGTGCCAGCAGCTTGGGTTCAGTGACCAATCAGCCCCAGCATTTT.

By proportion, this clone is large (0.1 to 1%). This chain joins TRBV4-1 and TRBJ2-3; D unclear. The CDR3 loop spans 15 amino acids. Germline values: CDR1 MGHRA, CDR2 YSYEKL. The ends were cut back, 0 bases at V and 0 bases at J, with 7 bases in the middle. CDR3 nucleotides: TGCGCCAGCAGCCAAGAGATGGGTAGCACAGATACGCAGTATTTT. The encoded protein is CASSQEMGSTDTQYF.

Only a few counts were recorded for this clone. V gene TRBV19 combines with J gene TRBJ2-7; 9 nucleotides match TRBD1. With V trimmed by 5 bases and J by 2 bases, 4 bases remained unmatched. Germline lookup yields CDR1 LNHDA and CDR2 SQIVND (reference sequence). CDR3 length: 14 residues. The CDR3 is CASSPGQGPYEQYF. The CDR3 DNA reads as TGTGCCAGTAGTCCCGGACAGGGGCCCTACGAGCAGTACTTC.

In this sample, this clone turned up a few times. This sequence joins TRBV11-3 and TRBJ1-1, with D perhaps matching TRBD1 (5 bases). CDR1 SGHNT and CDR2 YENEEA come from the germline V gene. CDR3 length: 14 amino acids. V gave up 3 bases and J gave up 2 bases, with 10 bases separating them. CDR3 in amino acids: CASSLSGTNTEAFF. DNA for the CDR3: TGTGCCAGCAGCTTGAGTGGGACTAACACTGAAGCTTTCTTT.

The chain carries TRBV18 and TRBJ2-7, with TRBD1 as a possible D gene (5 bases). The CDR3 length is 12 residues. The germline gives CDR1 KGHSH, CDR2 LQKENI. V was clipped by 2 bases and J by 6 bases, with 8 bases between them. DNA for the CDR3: TGTGCCAGCTCACCAGACAGCCGCGAGCAGTACTTC. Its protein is CASSPDSREQYF.

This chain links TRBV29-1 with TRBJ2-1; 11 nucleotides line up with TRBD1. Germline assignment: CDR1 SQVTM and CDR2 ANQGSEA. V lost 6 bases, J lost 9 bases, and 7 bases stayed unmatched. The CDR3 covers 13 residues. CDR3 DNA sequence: TGCAGCGTACGGACAGGGGGCTTCAGTGAGCAGTTCTTC. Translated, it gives CSVRTGGFSEQFF.

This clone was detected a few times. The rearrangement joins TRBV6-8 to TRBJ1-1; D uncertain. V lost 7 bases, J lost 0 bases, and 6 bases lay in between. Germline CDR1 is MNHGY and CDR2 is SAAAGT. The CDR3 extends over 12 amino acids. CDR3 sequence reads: CASILVNTEAFF. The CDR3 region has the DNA TGTGCCAGCATTCTGGTGAACACTGAAGCTTTCTTT.

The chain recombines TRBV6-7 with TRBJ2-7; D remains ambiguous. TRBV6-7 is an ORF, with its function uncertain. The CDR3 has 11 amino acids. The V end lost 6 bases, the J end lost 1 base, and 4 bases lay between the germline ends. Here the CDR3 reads CASSPSYEQYF. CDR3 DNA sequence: TGTGCCAGCAGCCCTTCCTACGAGCAGTACTTC.